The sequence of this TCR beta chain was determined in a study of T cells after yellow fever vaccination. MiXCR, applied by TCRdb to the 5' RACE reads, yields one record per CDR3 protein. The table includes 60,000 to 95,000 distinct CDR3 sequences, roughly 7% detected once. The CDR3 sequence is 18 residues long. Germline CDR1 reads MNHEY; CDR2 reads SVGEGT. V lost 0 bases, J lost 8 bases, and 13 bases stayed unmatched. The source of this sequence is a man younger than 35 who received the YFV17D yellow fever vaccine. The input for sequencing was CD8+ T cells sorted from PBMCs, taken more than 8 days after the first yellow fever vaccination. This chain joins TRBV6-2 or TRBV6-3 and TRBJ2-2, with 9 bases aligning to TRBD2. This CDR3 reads CASSYSLAGSPFSGELFF. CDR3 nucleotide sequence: TGTGCCAGCAGTTACTCCCTAGCGGGGTCCCCGTTCTCTGGGGAGCTGTTTTTT.